The clone carrying this T cell receptor (beta chain) was detected once. The antigen is not known. The CDR3 extends over 14 amino acids. Germline V CDR1 and CDR2: SGHRS, YFSETQ. V gave up 4 bases and J gave up 2 bases, with 13 bases separating them. The data stem from a study of T cells in localized non-small cell lung cancer. Study-level results: The greatest T cell clonality was found in uninvolved adjacent lung (higher than in tumor). Within adjacent lung there appeared a median approximately 62 of the top 100 tumor clones. Higher T cell density in the blood was associated with longer overall survival, whereas higher adjacent-lung clonality associated with shorter survival.

Here immunoSEQ multiplex PCR was the method, and the copy in TCRdb shows in-frame clones only, minus some. The sample records just under 20,000 clones, approximately 91% being singletons. Sequences were derived from peripheral blood, sampled before any cancer treatment. The chain employs TRBV5-1 and TRBJ2-7, with a weak D call TRBD2 (6 bases). The receptor was derived from a man aged 40 to 69 with stage I lung adenocarcinoma. The chain's CDR3 is CASSLGLGTYEQYF. In nucleotides, the CDR3 is TGCGCCAGCAGCCTGGGACTCGGGACCTACGAGCAGTACTTC.